This passage covers 21 T cell receptor beta chains from one sample sequenced in a study of T cell clonotyping in hematopoietic cell transplantation. TCRdb keeps only in-frame clones here, not all; method: immunoSEQ multiplex PCR. The data hold tens of thousands of clones, with 94% observed a single time. The sequencing sample was made of peripheral blood mononuclear cells. These receptor sequences come from a woman aged 45-59 years in good health. Some clones in this sample may be carry-over from other donors' samples.

CDR3 sequence reads: CASSQMTGMNTEAFF. Written as DNA, the CDR3 is TGTGCCAGCAGCCAAATGACAGGGATGAACACTGAAGCTTTCTTT. The chain has TRBV4-2 and TRBJ1-1, with 7 bases matching TRBD1. Per the germline V gene, CDR1 is LGHNA and CDR2 is YNFKEQ. After removal of 2 bases from V and 0 bases from J, the junction contained 3 bases not matched to a gene. CDR3 size: 15 residues.

The chain links TRBV6-5 to TRBJ1-5; 7 nucleotides line up with TRBD1. The CDR3 extends over 14 amino acids. Germline CDR1 MNHEY, CDR2 SVGAGI. V shed 10 bases, J shed 4 bases, and the junction held 10 bases outside the gene matches. The CDR3 DNA is TGTGCCAACACTAGGGGGCCGAGGAATCAGCCCCAGCATTTT. Translated, it gives CANTRGPRNQPQHF.

DNA of the CDR3: TGTGCCAGCAGCTCCACCATTGGCTACGAGCAGTACTTC. The encoded protein is CASSSTIGYEQYF. The J gene is TRBJ2-7, the V gene TRBV7-2, with unresolved D. Germline CDR1 SGHTA, CDR2 FQGNSA. The CDR3 is 13 amino acids. V was trimmed by 4 bases and J by 3 bases, leaving 10 bases between them.

The rearrangement uses TRBV5-6 and TRBJ2-3; the match to TRBD2 covers 10 bases. CDR1 is SGHDT and CDR2 is YYEEEE in the germline V gene. J was trimmed by 2 bases and V by 3 bases; bases with no gene match: 9. The CDR3 totals 17 residues. The CDR3 coding sequence is TGTGCCAGCAGCTCAGGCTGGACTAGCGGATACACAGATACGCAGTATTTT. This sequence encodes CASSSGWTSGYTDTQYF.

This chain uses TRBV30 with TRBJ1-6; D not certain. This CDR3 is 15 amino acids long. V shed 0 bases and J shed 0 bases, with 6 bases lying between them. Germline V gives CDR1 GTSNPN, CDR2 SVGIG (reference sequence). CDR3 sequence reads: CAWSVMSSYNSPLHF. For the CDR3, the DNA is TGTGCCTGGAGTGTCATGAGCTCCTATAATTCACCCCTCCACTTT. The variable domain in full, completed from reference TRBV30 and TRBJ1-6, reads SQTIHQWPATLVQPVGSPLSLECTVEGTSNPNLYWYRQAAGRGLQLLFYSVGIGQISSEVPQNLSASRPQDRQFILSSKKLLLSDSGFYLCAWSVMSSYNSPLHFGNGTRLTVT.

This sequence joins TRBV5-1 and TRBJ1-4, with 7 bases fitting TRBD1. J was trimmed by 2 bases and V by 0 bases; bases with no gene match: 1. Germline V lookup: CDR1 SGHRS, CDR2 YFSETQ. The CDR3 is 15 residues long. The CDR3 reads CASSLGQGTNEKLFF. CDR3 nucleotides: TGCGCCAGCAGCTTGGGACAGGGCACTAATGAAAAACTGTTTTTT.

This clone was recorded only once. V and J are TRBV19 and TRBJ1-1; 7 bases match TRBD1. The CDR3 totals 13 residues. Per the germline V gene, CDR1 is LNHDA and CDR2 is SQIVND (reference sequence). J lost 4 bases, V lost 7 bases, and 6 bases had no gene match. The CDR3 sequence: CASTRTGITEAFF. The CDR3 coding sequence is TGTGCCAGTACTCGGACAGGTATCACTGAAGCTTTCTTT.

This chain uses TRBV7-2 with TRBJ2-2; the match to TRBD1 covers 7 bases. V gave up 5 bases and J gave up 1 base; unmatched junction bases: 4. The CDR3 length is 15 residues. The germline V gene has CDR1 SGHTA and CDR2 FQGNSA. The CDR3 sequence: CASSPTGWNTGELFF. For the CDR3, the DNA is TGTGCCAGCAGCCCGACAGGGTGGAACACCGGGGAGCTGTTTTTT.

The CDR3 coding sequence is TGCGCCAGCAGCCAAGAGCAGGGACAGGGTGGGCACTATGGCTACACCTTC. Its protein product is CASSQEQGQGGHYGYTF. The chain joins TRBV4-3 to TRBJ1-2, with 9 bases identical to TRBD1. Germline V lookup: CDR1 LGHNA, CDR2 YSLEER. Unmatched junction bases numbered 8, after V lost 0 bases and J lost 3 bases. This CDR3 has 17 residues.

V usage is TRBV11-2 and J usage is TRBJ2-7; D may be TRBD1 or TRBD2 (5 bases each). The ends were cut back, 1 base at V and 6 bases at J, with 16 bases in the middle. CDR1 is SGHAT and CDR2 is FQNNGV in the germline V gene. There are 15 residues in the CDR3. The CDR3 sequence is CASSLVIGDGFEQYF. In nucleotides, the CDR3 is TGTGCCAGCAGCTTAGTCATAGGGGACGGGTTCGAGCAGTACTTC.

The chain has TRBV2 and TRBJ2-3, with TRBD1 matching over 7 bases. After removal of 4 bases from V and 4 bases from J, the junction contained 8 bases not matched to a gene. CDR3 length: 15 amino acids. Germline lookup yields CDR1 SNHLY and CDR2 FYNNEI. The CDR3 DNA sequence: TGTGCCAGCAGTGTGATCAGGGGGACCCCAGATACGCAGTATTTT. The encoded protein is CASSVIRGTPDTQYF.

In this sample, this clone turned up once. The chain employs TRBV6-1 and TRBJ1-6; D is possibly TRBD1 (6 bases). Looked up from germline, CDR1 is MNHNS and CDR2 is SASEGT. V lost 2 bases and J lost 0, with 17 bases in between. This CDR3 comprises 19 residues. CDR3 coding DNA: TGTGCCAGCAGTGAACACAGGGCGCGGTTAAGCTCCTATAATTCACCCCTCCACTTT. Residues: CASSEHRARLSSYNSPLHF.

This CDR3 is CASSEGGLGPLHF. CDR3 in DNA: TGTGCCAGCAGCGAGGGAGGCCTCGGACCCCTCCACTTT. J is TRBJ1-6 and V is TRBV7-9; D is undetermined. Per germline, CDR1 SEHNR and CDR2 FQNEAQ (reference sequence). V was pared by 5 bases and J by 12 bases, with 14 bases between. The CDR3 has 13 amino acids.

The chain links TRBV30 to TRBJ1-2, with TRBD1 matching over 7 bases. Germline V gives CDR1 GTSNPN, CDR2 SVGIG (reference sequence). CDR3 length: 14 amino acids. V trimming: 3 bases; J trimming: 4 bases; junction bases outside the gene matches: 8. The CDR3 is CAWRGPTGPYGYTF. CDR3 DNA sequence: TGTGCCTGGAGGGGACCGACAGGGCCCTATGGCTACACCTTC.

The J gene is TRBJ1-1, the V gene TRBV19; 7 nucleotides agree with TRBD1. Trimming at V came to 6 bases and at J to 9 bases, leaving 13 bases not matched to a gene. The CDR3 has 14 amino acids. Germline CDR1 and CDR2: LNHDA and SQIVND (reference sequence). The CDR3 DNA is TGTGCCAGTAGGAGAGAGGACAGGAACGTGAAAGCTTTCTTT. Translating gives CASRREDRNVKAFF.

J is TRBJ2-2 and V is TRBV5-4, with D possibly matching TRBD2 (5 bases). CDR3 length: 15 residues. Per the germline V gene, CDR1 is SGHNT and CDR2 is YYREEE (reference sequence). Trimming removed 0 bases at V and 1 base at J, with 7 bases between. CDR3 sequence: CASSLGAGNTGELFF. In nucleotides, the CDR3 is TGTGCCAGCAGCTTGGGGGCGGGGAACACCGGGGAGCTGTTTTTT.

The chain recombines TRBV15 with TRBJ1-1; unclear D gene. The V gene lost 0 bases and the J gene lost 5 bases, with 7 bases spanning the gap. This CDR3 is built from 13 residues. Germline assignment: CDR1 LNHNV and CDR2 YYDKDF (reference sequence). As DNA, the CDR3 is TGTGCCACCAGCAGAGATTGGGAAACTGAAGCTTTCTTT. The encoded protein is CATSRDWETEAFF.

The chain couples TRBV2 to TRBJ1-6; no definite D call. The CDR3 contains 16 residues. The germline gives CDR1 SNHLY, CDR2 FYNNEI. V was shortened by 4 bases and J by 0 bases, with 10 bases between the two germline ends. The CDR3 coding sequence is TGTGCCAGCAGTGGCATGTTGAGCTCCTATAATTCACCCCTCCACTTT. Encoded protein: CASSGMLSSYNSPLHF.

The chain uses TRBV4-3 and TRBJ1-2; D is ambiguous. Germline CDR1 LGHNA, CDR2 YSLEER. This CDR3 comprises 13 residues. Trimming removed 0 bases at V and 8 bases at J, with 10 bases between. CDR3 in DNA: TGCGCCAGCAGCCAAGAGGGGTGGGGAGGCTACACCTTC. Translated: CASSQEGWGGYTF.

This rearrangement joins TRBV19 to TRBJ2-7; a weak D match, TRBD2 (5 bases). This CDR3 contains 13 residues. V was shortened by 6 bases and J by 5 bases, with 14 bases between the two germline ends. Germline CDR1 LNHDA, CDR2 SQIVND (reference sequence). The CDR3 region has the DNA TGTGCCAGTAGCCCCGTTTTGCGGGACGAGCAGTACTTC. Encoded protein: CASSPVLRDEQYF. Full variable domain (rest looked up from reference TRBV19 and TRBJ2-7): DGGITQSPKYLFRKEGQNVTLSCEQNLNHDAMYWYRQDPGQGLRLIYYSQIVNDFQKGDIAEGYSVSREKKESFPLTVTSAQKNPTAFYLCASSPVLRDEQYFGPGTRLTVT.

This chain links TRBV10-3 with TRBJ2-5; D is possibly TRBD1 (6 bases). Germline V lookup: CDR1 ENHRY, CDR2 SYGVKD. This CDR3 is 13 amino acids long. V gave up 8 bases and J gave up 5 bases, with 15 bases separating them. CDR3 in amino acids: CAILQQGGETQYF. For the CDR3, the DNA is TGTGCCATCCTTCAACAGGGTGGTGAGACCCAGTACTTC.